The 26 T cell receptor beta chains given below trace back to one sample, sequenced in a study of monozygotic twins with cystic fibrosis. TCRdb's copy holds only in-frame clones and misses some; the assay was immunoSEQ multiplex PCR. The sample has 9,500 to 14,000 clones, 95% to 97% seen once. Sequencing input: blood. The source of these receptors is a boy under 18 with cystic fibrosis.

CDR3 coding DNA: TGTGCCAGCAGCTTGCTTAGCACAGATACGCAGTATTTT. It encodes CASSLLSTDTQYF. V is TRBV13 and J is TRBJ2-3; no definite D call. This CDR3 spans 13 amino acids. Germline assignment: CDR1 PRHDT and CDR2 FYEKMQ (reference sequence). The ends were cut back, 3 bases at V and 0 bases at J, with 4 bases in the middle.

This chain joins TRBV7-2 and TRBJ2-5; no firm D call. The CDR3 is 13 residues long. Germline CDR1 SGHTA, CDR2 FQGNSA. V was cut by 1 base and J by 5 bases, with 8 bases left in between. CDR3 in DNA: TGTGCCAGCAGCTTAGAATCCACGGAGACCCAGTACTTC. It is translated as CASSLESTETQYF.

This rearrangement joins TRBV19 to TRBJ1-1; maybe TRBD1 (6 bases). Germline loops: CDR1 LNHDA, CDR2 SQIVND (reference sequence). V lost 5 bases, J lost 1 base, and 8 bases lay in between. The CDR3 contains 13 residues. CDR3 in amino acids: CASSVTGNTEAFF. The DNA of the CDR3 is TGTGCCAGTAGTGTGACAGGGAACACTGAAGCTTTCTTT.

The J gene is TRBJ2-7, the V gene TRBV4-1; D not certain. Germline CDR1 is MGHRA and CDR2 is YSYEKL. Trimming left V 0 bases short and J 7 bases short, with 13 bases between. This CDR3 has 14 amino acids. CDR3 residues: CASSQEGGTREQYF. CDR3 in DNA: TGCGCCAGCAGCCAAGAAGGTGGCACCCGGGAGCAGTACTTC.

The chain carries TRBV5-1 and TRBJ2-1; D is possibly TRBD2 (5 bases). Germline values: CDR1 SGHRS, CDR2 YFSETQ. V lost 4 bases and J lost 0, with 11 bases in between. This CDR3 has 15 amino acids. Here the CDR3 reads CASSDGRGSYNEQFF. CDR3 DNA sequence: TGCGCCAGCAGCGACGGACGGGGCTCCTACAATGAGCAGTTCTTC. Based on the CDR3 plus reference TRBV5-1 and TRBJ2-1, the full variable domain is KAGVTQTPRYLIKTRGQQVTLSCSPISGHRSVSWYQQTPGQGLQFLFEYFSETQRNKGNFPGRFSGRQFSNSRSEMNVSTLELGDSALYLCASSDGRGSYNEQFFGPGTRLTVL.

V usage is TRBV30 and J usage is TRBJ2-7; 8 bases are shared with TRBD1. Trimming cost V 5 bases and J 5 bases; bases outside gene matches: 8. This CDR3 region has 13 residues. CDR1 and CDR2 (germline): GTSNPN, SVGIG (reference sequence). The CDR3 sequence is CAWAPGQVDEQYF. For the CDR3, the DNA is TGTGCCTGGGCCCCGGGACAGGTGGACGAGCAGTACTTC.

CDR3 amino acids: CSVMEAKTHNEQFF. CDR3 DNA: TGCAGCGTGATGGAGGCCAAAACTCACAATGAGCAGTTCTTC. The genes are TRBV29-1 and TRBJ2-1; perhaps TRBD2 as D (5 bases). The CDR3 contains 14 residues. V dropped 6 bases and J dropped 5 bases, with 17 bases sitting between them. CDR1 is SQVTM and CDR2 is ANQGSEA in the germline V gene.

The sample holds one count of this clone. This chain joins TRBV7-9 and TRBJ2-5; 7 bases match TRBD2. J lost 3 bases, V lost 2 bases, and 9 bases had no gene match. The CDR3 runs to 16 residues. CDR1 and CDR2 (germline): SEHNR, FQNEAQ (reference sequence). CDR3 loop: CASSLSLAVPEETQYF. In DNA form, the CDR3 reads TGTGCCAGCAGCTTATCCCTAGCGGTCCCAGAAGAGACCCAGTACTTC. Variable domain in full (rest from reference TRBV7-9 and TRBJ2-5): DTGVSQNPRHKITKRGQNVTFRCDPISEHNRLYWYRQTLGQGPEFLTYFQNEAQLEKSRLLSDRFSAERPKGSFSTLEIQRTEQGDSAMYLCASSLSLAVPEETQYFGPGTRLLVL.

In nucleotides, the CDR3 is TGTGCCAGCTCACCACGCGGCGGGGGGCCCTACGAGCAGTACTTC. Its protein product is CASSPRGGGPYEQYF. The rearrangement joins TRBV18 to TRBJ2-7, with TRBD2 matching over 8 bases. Unmatched junction bases numbered 4, after V lost 1 base and J lost 2 bases. Germline V lookup: CDR1 KGHSH, CDR2 LQKENI. This CDR3 spans 15 amino acids.

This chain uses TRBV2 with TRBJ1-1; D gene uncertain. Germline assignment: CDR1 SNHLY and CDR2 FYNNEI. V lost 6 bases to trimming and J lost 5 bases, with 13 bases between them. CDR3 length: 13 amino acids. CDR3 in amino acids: CASSSRLRTEAFF. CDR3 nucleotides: TGTGCCAGCAGCTCGAGACTGCGGACTGAAGCTTTCTTT.

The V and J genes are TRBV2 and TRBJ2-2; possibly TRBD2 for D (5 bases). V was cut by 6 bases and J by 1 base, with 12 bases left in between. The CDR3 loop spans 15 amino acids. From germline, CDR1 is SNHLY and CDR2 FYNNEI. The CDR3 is CASRSISGNTGELFF. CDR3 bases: TGTGCCAGCAGATCTATCAGCGGGAACACCGGGGAGCTGTTTTTT.

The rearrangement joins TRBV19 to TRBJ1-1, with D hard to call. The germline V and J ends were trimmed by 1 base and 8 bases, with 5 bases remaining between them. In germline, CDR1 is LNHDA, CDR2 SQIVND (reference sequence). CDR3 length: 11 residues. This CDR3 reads CASSIVQEAFF. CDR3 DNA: TGTGCCAGTAGTATAGTCCAGGAAGCTTTCTTT.

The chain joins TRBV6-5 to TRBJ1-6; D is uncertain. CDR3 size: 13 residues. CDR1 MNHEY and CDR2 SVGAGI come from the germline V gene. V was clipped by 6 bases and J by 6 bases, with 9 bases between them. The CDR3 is CASRVNLNSPLHF. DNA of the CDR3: TGTGCCAGCAGGGTAAATCTTAATTCACCCCTCCACTTT.

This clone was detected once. The CDR3 loop reads CASSYNLGEPQHF. CDR3 DNA sequence: TGTGCCAGCAGCTACAACCTCGGGGAGCCCCAGCATTTT. The V call is TRBV28, the J call TRBJ1-5; D is unclear. V shed 6 bases and J shed 8 bases, with 14 bases lying between them. Germline CDR1 MDHEN, CDR2 SYDVKM. The CDR3 covers 13 residues.

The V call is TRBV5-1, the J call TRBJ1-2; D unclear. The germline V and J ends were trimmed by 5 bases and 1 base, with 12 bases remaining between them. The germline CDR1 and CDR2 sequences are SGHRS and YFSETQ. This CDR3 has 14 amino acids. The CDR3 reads CASSLGPNNYGYTF. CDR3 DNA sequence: TGCGCCAGCAGTTTAGGACCGAATAACTATGGCTACACCTTC.

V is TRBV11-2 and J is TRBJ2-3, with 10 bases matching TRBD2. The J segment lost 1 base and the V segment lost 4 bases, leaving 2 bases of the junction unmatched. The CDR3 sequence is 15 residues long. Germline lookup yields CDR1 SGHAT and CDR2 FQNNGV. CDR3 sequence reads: CASSSTSGGTDTQYF. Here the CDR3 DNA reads TGTGCCAGCAGCTCTACTAGCGGGGGCACAGATACGCAGTATTTT.

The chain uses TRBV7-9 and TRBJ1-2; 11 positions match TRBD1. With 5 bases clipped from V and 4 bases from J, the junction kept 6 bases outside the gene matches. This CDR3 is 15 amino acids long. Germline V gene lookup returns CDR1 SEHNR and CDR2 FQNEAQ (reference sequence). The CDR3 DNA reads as TGTGCCAGCAGCCCCCCCGGGACAGGGGGCTATGGCTACACCTTC. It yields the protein CASSPPGTGGYGYTF.

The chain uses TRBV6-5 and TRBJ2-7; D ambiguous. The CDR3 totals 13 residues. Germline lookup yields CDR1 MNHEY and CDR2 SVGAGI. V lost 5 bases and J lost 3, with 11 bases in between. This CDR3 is CASSPGPLYEQYF. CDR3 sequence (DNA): TGTGCCAGCAGTCCCGGGCCCCTCTACGAGCAGTACTTC.

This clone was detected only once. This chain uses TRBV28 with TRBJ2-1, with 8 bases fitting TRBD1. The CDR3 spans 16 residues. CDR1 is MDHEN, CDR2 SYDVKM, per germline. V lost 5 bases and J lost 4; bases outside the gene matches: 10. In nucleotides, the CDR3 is TGTGCCAGCAGTACACCGACAGGGGCTCGGTACAATGAGCAGTTCTTC. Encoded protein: CASSTPTGARYNEQFF.

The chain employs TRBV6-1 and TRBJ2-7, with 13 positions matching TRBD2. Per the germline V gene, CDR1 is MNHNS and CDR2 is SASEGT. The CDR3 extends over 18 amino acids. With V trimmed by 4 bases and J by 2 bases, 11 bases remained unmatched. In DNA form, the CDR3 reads TGTGCCAGCAGTGGAGGACTAGCGGGGGAATATATGACCTACGAGCAGTACTTC. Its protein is CASSGGLAGEYMTYEQYF.

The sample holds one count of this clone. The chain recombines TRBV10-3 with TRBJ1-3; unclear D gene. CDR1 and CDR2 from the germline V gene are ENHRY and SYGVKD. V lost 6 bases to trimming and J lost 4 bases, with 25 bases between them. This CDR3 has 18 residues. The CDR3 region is CAISTPINRTLGGNTIYF. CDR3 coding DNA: TGTGCCATCAGCACACCCATAAATCGGACCTTAGGGGGAAACACCATATATTTT.

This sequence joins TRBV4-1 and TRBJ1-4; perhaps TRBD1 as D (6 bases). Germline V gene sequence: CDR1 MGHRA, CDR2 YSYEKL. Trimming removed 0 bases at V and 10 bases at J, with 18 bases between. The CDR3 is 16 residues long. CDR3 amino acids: CASSQDRGPPSIKLFF. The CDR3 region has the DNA TGCGCCAGCAGCCAAGATCGGGGGCCGCCCTCCATAAAACTGTTTTTT.

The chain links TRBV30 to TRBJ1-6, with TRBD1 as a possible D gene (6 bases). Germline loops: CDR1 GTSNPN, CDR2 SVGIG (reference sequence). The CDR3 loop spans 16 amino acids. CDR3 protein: CAWGVGASSYNSPLHF. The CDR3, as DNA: TGTGCTTGGGGCGTGGGGGCTTCGTCCTATAATTCACCCCTCCACTTT.

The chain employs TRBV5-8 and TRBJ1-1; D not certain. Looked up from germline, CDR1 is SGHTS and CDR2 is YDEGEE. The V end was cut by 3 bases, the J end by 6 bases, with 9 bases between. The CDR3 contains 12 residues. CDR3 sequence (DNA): TGTGCCAGCAGCTCCCTGAGGCCTGAAGCTTTCTTT. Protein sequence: CASSSLRPEAFF.

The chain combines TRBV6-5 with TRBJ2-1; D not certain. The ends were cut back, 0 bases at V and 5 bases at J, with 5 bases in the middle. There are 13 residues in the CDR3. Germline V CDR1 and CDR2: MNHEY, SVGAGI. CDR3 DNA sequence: TGTGCCAGCAGTTACTCAACGGACAATGAGCAGTTCTTC. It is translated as CASSYSTDNEQFF.

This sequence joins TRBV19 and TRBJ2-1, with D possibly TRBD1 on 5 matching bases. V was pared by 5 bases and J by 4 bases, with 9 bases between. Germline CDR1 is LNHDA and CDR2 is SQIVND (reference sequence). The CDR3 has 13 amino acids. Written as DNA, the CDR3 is TGTGCCAGTAGTCTCGACAGATACAATGAGCAGTTCTTC. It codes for CASSLDRYNEQFF.